Each of the 3 T cell receptor beta chains below was sequenced from the same sample in a study of OX40 agonist ivuxolimab in advanced cancers. Some clones are missing from TCRdb's copy, which holds only in-frame ones; the method was immunoSEQ multiplex PCR. This table has fewer than 55,000 clones, 87% appearing once. The specimen comprised CD4+ or CD8+ T cells sorted from blood, sampled in a trial of the OX40 agonist ivuxolimab. These receptor sequences come from an adult with an advanced solid tumor such as melanoma, head and neck, liver or kidney cancer.

The chain has TRBV7-9 and TRBJ1-1; D is perhaps TRBD1 (6 bases). The V gene lost 5 bases and the J gene lost 1 base, with 17 bases spanning the gap. Germline assignment: CDR1 SEHNR and CDR2 FQNEAQ (reference sequence). The CDR3 runs 16 residues. The CDR3 DNA sequence: TGTGCCAGCAGCCCTACTAGGGGGTATCAGAACACTGAAGCTTTCTTT. This translates into CASSPTRGYQNTEAFF. The variable domain in full, completed from reference TRBV7-9 and TRBJ1-1, reads DTGVSQNPRHKITKRGQNVTFRCDPISEHNRLYWYRQTLGQGPEFLTYFQNEAQLEKSRLLSDRFSAERPKGSFSTLEIQRTEQGDSAMYLCASSPTRGYQNTEAFFGQGTRLTVV.

CDR3 in DNA: TGTGCCAGCAGTCGCCAGGGGGGAAGAGATGAGCAGTTCTTC. Residues: CASSRQGGRDEQFF. V is TRBV28 and J is TRBJ2-1; tentative D call: TRBD1 (7 bases). Trimming left V 5 bases short and J 8 bases short, with 16 bases between. Germline loops: CDR1 MDHEN, CDR2 SYDVKM. This CDR3 is built from 14 residues.

The CDR3 sequence: CASSGGGRGGQPQHF. Written as DNA, the CDR3 is TGTGCCAGCAGTGGGGGGGGTAGGGGCGGACAGCCCCAGCATTTT. The chain is built from TRBV6-1 and TRBJ1-5, with D possibly TRBD1 on 5 matching bases. Trimming removed 4 bases at V and 7 bases at J, with 17 bases between. Germline assignment: CDR1 MNHNS and CDR2 SASEGT. The length of the CDR3 is 15 residues.